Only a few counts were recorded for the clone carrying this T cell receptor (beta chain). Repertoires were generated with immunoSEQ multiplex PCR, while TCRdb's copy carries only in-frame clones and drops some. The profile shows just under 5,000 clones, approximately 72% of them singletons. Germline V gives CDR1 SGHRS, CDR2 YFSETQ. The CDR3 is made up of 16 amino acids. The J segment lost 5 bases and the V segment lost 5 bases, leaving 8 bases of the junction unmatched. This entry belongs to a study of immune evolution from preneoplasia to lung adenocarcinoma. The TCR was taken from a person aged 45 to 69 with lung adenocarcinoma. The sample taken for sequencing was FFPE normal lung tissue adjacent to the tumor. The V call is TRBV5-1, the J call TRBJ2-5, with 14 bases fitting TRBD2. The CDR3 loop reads CASRPGLAGASETQYF. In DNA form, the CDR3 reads TGCGCCAGCAGGCCGGGACTAGCGGGGGCCAGCGAGACCCAGTACTTC.